This T cell receptor (beta chain) originates from a study of blood T cell repertoires in COVID-19. Libraries were prepared by immunoSEQ multiplex PCR; TCRdb keeps only in-frame clonotypes and omits some of them. The sample carries around 130,000 clones, approximately 79% recorded once. The CDR3 has 14 residues. The germline V and J ends were trimmed by 5 bases and 2 bases, with 13 bases remaining between them. From germline, CDR1 is MDHEN and CDR2 SYDVKM. The chain uses TRBV28 and TRBJ2-7, with a tentative D call TRBD1 (5 bases). This receptor was taken from a man aged 35 to 55 with acute COVID-19. Sample: PBMCs or T cells enriched from blood (not recorded which). The CDR3 nucleotides read TGTGCCAGCAGTCCTCCAGGGTCGCCCTACGAGCAGTACTTC. Amino acids: CASSPPGSPYEQYF.